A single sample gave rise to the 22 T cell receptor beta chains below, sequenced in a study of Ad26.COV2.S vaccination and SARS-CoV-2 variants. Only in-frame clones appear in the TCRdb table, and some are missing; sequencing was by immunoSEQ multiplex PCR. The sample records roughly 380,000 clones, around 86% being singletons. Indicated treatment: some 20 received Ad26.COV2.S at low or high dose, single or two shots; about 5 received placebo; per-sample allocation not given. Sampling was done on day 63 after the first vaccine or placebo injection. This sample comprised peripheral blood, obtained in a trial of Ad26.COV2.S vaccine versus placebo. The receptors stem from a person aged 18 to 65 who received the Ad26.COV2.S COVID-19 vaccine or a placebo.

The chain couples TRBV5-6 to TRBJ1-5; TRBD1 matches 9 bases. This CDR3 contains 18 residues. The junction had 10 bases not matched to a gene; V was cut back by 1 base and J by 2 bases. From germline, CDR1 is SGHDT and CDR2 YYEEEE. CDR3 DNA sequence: TGTGCCAGCAGCTTGTTCCGGACAGGGGAAGGCGGCAATCAGCCCCAGCATTTT. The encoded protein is CASSLFRTGEGGNQPQHF.

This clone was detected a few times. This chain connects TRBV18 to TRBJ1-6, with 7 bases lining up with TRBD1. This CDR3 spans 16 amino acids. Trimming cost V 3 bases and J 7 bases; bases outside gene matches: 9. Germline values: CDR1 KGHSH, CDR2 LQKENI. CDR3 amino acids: CASSPGTALPNSPLHF. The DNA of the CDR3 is TGTGCCAGCTCACCTGGGACAGCCTTGCCCAATTCACCCCTCCACTTT.

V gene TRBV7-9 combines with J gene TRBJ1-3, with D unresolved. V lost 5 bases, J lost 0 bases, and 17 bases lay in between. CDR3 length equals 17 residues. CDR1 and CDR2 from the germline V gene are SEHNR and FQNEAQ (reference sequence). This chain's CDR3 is CASSPQTGISSGNTIYF. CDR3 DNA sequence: TGTGCCAGCAGCCCACAGACGGGCATCAGCTCTGGAAACACCATATATTTT.

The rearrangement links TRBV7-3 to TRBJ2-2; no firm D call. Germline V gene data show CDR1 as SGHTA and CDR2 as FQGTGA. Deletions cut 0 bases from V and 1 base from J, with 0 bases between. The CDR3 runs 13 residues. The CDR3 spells CASSLTNTGELFF. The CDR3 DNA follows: TGTGCCAGCAGCTTAACGAACACCGGGGAGCTGTTTTTT.

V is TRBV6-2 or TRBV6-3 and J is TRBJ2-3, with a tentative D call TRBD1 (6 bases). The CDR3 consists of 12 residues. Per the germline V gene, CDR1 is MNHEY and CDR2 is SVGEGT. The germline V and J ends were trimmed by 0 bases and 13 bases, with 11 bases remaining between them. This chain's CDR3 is CASSYSRDTEYF. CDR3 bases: TGTGCCAGCAGTTACTCCCGGGACACGGAGTATTTT.

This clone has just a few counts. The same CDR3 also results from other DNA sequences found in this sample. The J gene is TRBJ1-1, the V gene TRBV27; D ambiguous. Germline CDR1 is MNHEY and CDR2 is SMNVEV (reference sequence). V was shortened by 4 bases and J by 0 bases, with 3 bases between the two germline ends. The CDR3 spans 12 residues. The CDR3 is CASSSVNTEAFF. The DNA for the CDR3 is TGTGCCAGCAGTTCCGTGAACACTGAAGCTTTCTTT.

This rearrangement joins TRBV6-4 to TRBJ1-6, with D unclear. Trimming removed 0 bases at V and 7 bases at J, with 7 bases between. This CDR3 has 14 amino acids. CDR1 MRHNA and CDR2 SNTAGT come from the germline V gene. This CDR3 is CASSDSPGNSPLHF. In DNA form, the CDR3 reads TGTGCCAGCAGTGACTCGCCGGGAAATTCACCCCTCCACTTT.

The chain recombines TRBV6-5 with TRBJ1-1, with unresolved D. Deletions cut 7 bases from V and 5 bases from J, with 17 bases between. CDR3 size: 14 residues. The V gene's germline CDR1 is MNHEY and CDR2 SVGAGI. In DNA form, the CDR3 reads TGTGCCAGCATCCCAACAGACATCCTAACTGAAGCTTTCTTT. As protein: CASIPTDILTEAFF.

The CDR3 is CASSLRGSGNTIYF. In nucleotides, the CDR3 is TGTGCCAGCAGCTTGAGAGGCTCTGGAAACACCATATATTTT. The chain combines TRBV5-6 with TRBJ1-3; D uncertain. The CDR3 totals 14 residues. Germline lookup yields CDR1 SGHDT and CDR2 YYEEEE. Trimming shortened V by 1 base and J by 0 bases, and 5 bases separated the two germline ends.

CDR3 in DNA: TGTGCCAGCAGCGACTATGAGGGGGAACACTACAATGAGCAGTTCTTC. It is translated as CASSDYEGEHYNEQFF. The chain links TRBV2 to TRBJ2-1; the D gene is possibly TRBD1 (6 bases). The CDR3 is made up of 16 amino acids. V was cut by 6 bases and J by 3 bases, with 18 bases left in between. Germline V gives CDR1 SNHLY, CDR2 FYNNEI. Looking up the rest from reference TRBV2 and TRBJ2-1 gives the full variable domain: EPEVTQTPSHQVTQMGQEVILRCVPISNHLYFYWYRQILGQKVEFLVSFYNNEISEKSEIFDDQFSVERPDGSNFTLKIRSTKLEDSAMYFCASSDYEGEHYNEQFFGPGTRLTVL.

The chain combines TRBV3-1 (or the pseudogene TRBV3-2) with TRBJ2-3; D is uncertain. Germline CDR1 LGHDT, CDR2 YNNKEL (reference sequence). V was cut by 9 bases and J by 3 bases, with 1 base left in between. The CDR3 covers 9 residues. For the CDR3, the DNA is TGTGCCAGAACAGATACGCAGTATTTT. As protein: CARTDTQYF.

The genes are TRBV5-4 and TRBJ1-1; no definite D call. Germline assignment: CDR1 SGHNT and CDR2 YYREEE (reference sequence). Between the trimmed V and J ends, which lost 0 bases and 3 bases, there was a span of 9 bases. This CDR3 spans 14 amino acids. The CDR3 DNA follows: TGTGCCAGCAGCTTGGTCGTATCGGACACTGAAGCTTTCTTT. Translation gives CASSLVVSDTEAFF.

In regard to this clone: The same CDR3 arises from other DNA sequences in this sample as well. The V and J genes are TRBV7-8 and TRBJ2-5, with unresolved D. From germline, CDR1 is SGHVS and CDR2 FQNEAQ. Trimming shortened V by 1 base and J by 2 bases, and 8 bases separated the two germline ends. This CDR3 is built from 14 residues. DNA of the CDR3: TGTGCCAGCAGCTTAGTTGGGGATCAAGAGACCCAGTACTTC. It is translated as CASSLVGDQETQYF.

CDR3 in DNA: TGCAGCGTTGATAGGGGATATGAGCAGTTCTTC. Its translation is CSVDRGYEQFF. This chain joins TRBV29-1 and TRBJ2-1; weak D call: TRBD1 (5 bases). V lost 3 bases and J 8 bases, leaving 8 bases between the germline ends. The V gene's germline CDR1 is SQVTM and CDR2 ANQGSEA. The CDR3 covers 11 residues.

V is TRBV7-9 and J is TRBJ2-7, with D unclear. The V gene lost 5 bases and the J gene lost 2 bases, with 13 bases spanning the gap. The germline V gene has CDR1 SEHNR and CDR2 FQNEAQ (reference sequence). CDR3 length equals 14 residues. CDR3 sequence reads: CASSPGTVTYEQYF. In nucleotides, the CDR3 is TGTGCCAGCAGCCCCGGAACAGTCACCTACGAGCAGTACTTC.

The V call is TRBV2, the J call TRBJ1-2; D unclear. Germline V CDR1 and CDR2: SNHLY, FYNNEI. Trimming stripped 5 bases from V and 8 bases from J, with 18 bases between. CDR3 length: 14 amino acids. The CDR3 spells CASSTTGPLWGYTF. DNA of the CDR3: TGTGCCAGCAGTACGACCGGGCCCCTATGGGGCTACACCTTC.

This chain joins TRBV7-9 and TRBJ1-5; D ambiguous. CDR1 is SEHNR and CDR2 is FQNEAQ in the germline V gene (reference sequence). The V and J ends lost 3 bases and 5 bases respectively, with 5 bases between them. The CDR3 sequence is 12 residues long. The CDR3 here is CASSFGDQPQHF. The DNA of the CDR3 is TGTGCCAGCAGCTTTGGGGATCAGCCCCAGCATTTT.

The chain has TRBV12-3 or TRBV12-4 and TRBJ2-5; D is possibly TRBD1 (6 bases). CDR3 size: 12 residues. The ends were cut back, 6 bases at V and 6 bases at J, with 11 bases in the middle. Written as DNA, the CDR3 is TGTGCCAGCAGACAGGGTTTGCAGACCCAGTACTTC. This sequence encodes CASRQGLQTQYF.

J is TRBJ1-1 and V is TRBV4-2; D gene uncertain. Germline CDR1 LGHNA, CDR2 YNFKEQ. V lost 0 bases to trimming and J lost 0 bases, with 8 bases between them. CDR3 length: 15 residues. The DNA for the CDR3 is TGTGCCAGCAGCCAAGAGCGGATCATGAACACTGAAGCTTTCTTT. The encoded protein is CASSQERIMNTEAFF.

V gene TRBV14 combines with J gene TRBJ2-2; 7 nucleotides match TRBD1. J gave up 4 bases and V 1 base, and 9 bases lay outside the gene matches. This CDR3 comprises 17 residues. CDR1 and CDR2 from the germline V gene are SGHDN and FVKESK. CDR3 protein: CASSQGIRQGSTGELFF. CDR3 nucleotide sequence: TGTGCCAGCAGCCAAGGTATTAGACAGGGATCCACCGGGGAGCTGTTTTTT.

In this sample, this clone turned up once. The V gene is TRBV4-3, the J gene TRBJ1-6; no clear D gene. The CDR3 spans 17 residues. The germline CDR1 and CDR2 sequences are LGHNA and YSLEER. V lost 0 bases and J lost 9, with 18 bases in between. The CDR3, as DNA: TGCGCCAGCAGCCAAGACTACTGGACGGGATCGGGTTCACCCCTCCACTTT. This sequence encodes CASSQDYWTGSGSPLHF.

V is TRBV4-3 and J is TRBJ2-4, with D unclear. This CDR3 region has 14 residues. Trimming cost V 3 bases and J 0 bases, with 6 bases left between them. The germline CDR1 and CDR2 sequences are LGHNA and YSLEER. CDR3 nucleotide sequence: TGCGCCAGCAGCCATGGATCAGCCAAAAACATTCAGTACTTC. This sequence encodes CASSHGSAKNIQYF.